The subject of this entry is one T cell receptor beta chain. The antigen remains undetermined. This CDR3 is built from 14 residues. V lost 7 bases, J lost 9 bases, and 12 bases stayed unmatched. The V gene's germline CDR1 is LNHDA and CDR2 SQIVND (reference sequence). The template used for profiling TCR beta VDJ and CDR3 was genomic DNA. TCRdb used MiXCR to reprocess the reads, holding one entry per CDR3 protein. The table has around 170,000 distinct CDR3 sequences, 48% seen once. This sample stems from a study of CD8+CD57+ T cells in acquired aplastic anemia. Study overall: CD4+ and CD8+ cells, once sorted, gave DNA averaging about 3 ug. Study-wide points: The study identified under 30 CD8+ CDR3 sequences shared by patients and controls.

The patients chosen for sequencing had shown expansion of CD8+CD57+ cells (detected by flow cytometry). Source material: sorted CD4+, CD8+, or CD8+CD57+ T cells (not recorded which) from PBMCs. The receptor was derived from a human donor with aplastic anemia. The chain combines TRBV19 with TRBJ2-1; 7 nucleotides align to TRBD1. The CDR3 DNA sequence: TGTGCCAGTACGGCAGACAGGGTGTCCAGTGAGCAGTTCTTC. Translated, it gives CASTADRVSSEQFF. Filled out from reference TRBV19 and TRBJ2-1, the complete variable domain reads DGGITQSPKYLFRKEGQNVTLSCEQNLNHDAMYWYRQDPGQGLRLIYYSQIVNDFQKGDIAEGYSVSREKKESFPLTVTSAQKNPTAFYLCASTADRVSSEQFFGPGTRLTVL.